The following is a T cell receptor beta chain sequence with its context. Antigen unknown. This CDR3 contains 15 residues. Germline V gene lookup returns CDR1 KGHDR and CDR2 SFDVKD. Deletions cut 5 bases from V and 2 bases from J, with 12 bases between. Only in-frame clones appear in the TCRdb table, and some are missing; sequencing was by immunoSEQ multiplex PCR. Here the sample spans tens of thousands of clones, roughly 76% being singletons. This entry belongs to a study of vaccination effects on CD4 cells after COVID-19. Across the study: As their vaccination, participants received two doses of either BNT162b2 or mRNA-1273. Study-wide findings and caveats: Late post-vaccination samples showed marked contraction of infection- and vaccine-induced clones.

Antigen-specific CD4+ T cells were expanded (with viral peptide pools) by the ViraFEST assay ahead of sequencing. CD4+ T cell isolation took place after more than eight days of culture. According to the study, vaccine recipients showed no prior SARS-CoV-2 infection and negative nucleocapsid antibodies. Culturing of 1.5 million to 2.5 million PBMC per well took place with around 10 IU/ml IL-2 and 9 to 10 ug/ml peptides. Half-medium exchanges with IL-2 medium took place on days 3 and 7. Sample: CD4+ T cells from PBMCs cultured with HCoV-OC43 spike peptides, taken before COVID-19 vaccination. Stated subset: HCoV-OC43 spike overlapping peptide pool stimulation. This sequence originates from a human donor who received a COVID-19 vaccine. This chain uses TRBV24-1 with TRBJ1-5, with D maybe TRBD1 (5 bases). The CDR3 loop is CATSGVGLGNQPQHF. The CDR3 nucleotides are TGTGCCACCAGTGGGGTGGGGCTGGGCAATCAGCCCCAGCATTTT.